Below are 24 T cell receptor beta chains sequenced from a single sample in a study of T cell responses to AZD1222 COVID-19 vaccine. Profiled with immunoSEQ multiplex PCR; TCRdb holds only in-frame clones, not every one. Of some 150,000 clones in the sample, approximately 90% are singletons; the top ten hold roughly 4%. The material sequenced was peripheral blood, taken 28 days after the second dose of the MenACWY control vaccine. Source of these receptors: an adult who received the MenACWY meningococcal vaccine as a control.

This clone appeared a single time. This sequence joins TRBV7-9 and TRBJ2-1; D ambiguous. This CDR3 is built from 14 residues. Looked up from germline, CDR1 is SEHNR and CDR2 is FQNEAQ (reference sequence). V gave up 4 bases and J gave up 8 bases, with 15 bases separating them. The CDR3 loop reads CASSSRQGIDEQFF. The CDR3 bases are TGTGCCAGCAGCTCCCGACAAGGGATAGATGAGCAGTTCTTC. Complete variable domain (other parts from reference TRBV7-9 and TRBJ2-1): DTGVSQNPRHKITKRGQNVTFRCDPISEHNRLYWYRQTLGQGPEFLTYFQNEAQLEKSRLLSDRFSAERPKGSFSTLEIQRTEQGDSAMYLCASSSRQGIDEQFFGPGTRLTVL.

This chain connects TRBV5-4 to TRBJ2-2; unclear D gene. The germline gives CDR1 SGHNT, CDR2 YYREEE (reference sequence). The V and J ends lost 0 bases and 4 bases respectively, with 4 bases between them. CDR3 length: 13 amino acids. The CDR3 reads CASSLALTGELFF. CDR3 in DNA: TGTGCCAGCAGCTTGGCCCTCACCGGGGAGCTGTTTTTT.

This chain connects TRBV7-2 to TRBJ1-2; D remains unclear. Trimming left V 5 bases short and J 1 base short, with 8 bases between. The germline gives CDR1 SGHTA, CDR2 FQGNSA. The CDR3 has 13 residues. The CDR3 region is CASSPGINYGYTF. The CDR3 DNA is TGTGCCAGCAGCCCGGGGATTAACTATGGCTACACCTTC.

The chain recombines TRBV10-1 with TRBJ2-3, with TRBD2 matching over 9 bases. CDR1 and CDR2 (germline): WNHNN, SYGVQD (reference sequence). J was trimmed by 4 bases and V by 0 bases; bases with no gene match: 5. The CDR3 runs 16 residues. The CDR3 here is CASSESGVAGADTQYF. The CDR3 region has the DNA TGCGCCAGCAGTGAGTCGGGGGTAGCGGGAGCAGATACGCAGTATTTT.

The chain uses TRBV18 and TRBJ2-7; 7 nucleotides line up with TRBD1. CDR1 KGHSH and CDR2 LQKENI come from the germline V gene. The J segment lost 0 bases and the V segment lost 3 bases, leaving 5 bases of the junction unmatched. The CDR3 extends over 15 amino acids. This CDR3 reads CASSPGAGGSYEQYF. DNA for the CDR3: TGTGCCAGCTCACCCGGGGCAGGGGGCTCCTACGAGCAGTACTTC.

V and J are TRBV7-2 and TRBJ2-2; 7 bases line up with TRBD2. V dropped 2 bases and J dropped 3; count of bases not matched to a gene: 6. Germline V gives CDR1 SGHTA, CDR2 FQGNSA. The CDR3 has 16 residues. CDR3 DNA: TGTGCCAGCAGCTTACTCGGGACTATGCACACCGGGGAGCTGTTTTTT. Its translation: CASSLLGTMHTGELFF.

The chain is built from TRBV9 and TRBJ2-7; 15 bases fit TRBD2. V shed 0 bases and J 6 bases; nucleotides not matched to a gene: 7. The germline gives CDR1 SGDLS, CDR2 YYNGEE. This CDR3 has 17 residues. The CDR3: CASSVGGLAGGPPEQYF. Here the CDR3 DNA reads TGTGCCAGCAGCGTAGGAGGACTAGCGGGAGGGCCGCCCGAGCAGTACTTC. Together with reference TRBV9 and TRBJ2-7, the CDR3 gives the full variable domain: DSGVTQTPKHLITATGQRVTLRCSPRSGDLSVYWYQQSLDQGLQFLIQYYNGEERAKGNILERFSAQQFPDLHSELNLSSLELGDSALYFCASSVGGLAGGPPEQYFGPGTRLTVT.

The chain is built from TRBV28 and TRBJ2-1, with a possible D match to TRBD1 (5 bases). In germline, CDR1 is MDHEN, CDR2 SYDVKM. The CDR3 runs 12 residues. V lost 4 bases and J 6 bases, leaving 7 bases between the germline ends. CDR3 sequence: CASSSGCNEQFF. Written as DNA, the CDR3 is TGTGCCAGCAGTTCAGGGTGCAATGAGCAGTTCTTC.

The chain uses TRBV7-8 and TRBJ2-3; D might be TRBD1 (6 bases). V lost 6 bases and J lost 9, with 19 bases in between. The CDR3 loop spans 14 amino acids. Germline CDR1 and CDR2: SGHVS and FQNEAQ. CDR3 residues: CASSLVLPQGTQYF. DNA of the CDR3: TGTGCCAGCAGTCTAGTTCTCCCTCAGGGGACGCAGTATTTT. Supplemented by reference TRBV7-8 and TRBJ2-3, the full variable domain reads GAGVSQSPRYKVAKRGQDVALRCDPISGHVSLFWYQQALGQGPEFLTYFQNEAQLDKSGLPSDRFFAERPEGSVSTLKIQRTQQEDSAVYLCASSLVLPQGTQYFGPGTRLTVL.

The CDR3 reads CASSLRGDPNTGELFF. CDR3 nucleotides: TGTGCCAGCAGCTTGAGGGGGGACCCGAACACCGGGGAGCTGTTTTTT. The rearrangement joins TRBV5-4 to TRBJ2-2, with D tentatively TRBD1 or TRBD2 (6 bases each). The germline V gene encodes CDR1 SGHNT and CDR2 YYREEE (reference sequence). Trimming pared 1 base from V and 0 bases from J, leaving 10 bases between. The CDR3 is 16 amino acids.

The chain combines TRBV24-1 with TRBJ2-1, with TRBD2 matching over 13 bases. There are 16 residues in the CDR3. The germline gives CDR1 KGHDR, CDR2 SFDVKD. V dropped 4 bases and J dropped 7; count of bases not matched to a gene: 6. The CDR3 here is CATSDHTSGRGNEQFF. CDR3 in DNA: TGTGCCACCAGTGACCATACTAGCGGGAGGGGTAATGAGCAGTTCTTC.

CDR3 amino acids: CSVEFGGAGEQFF. The DNA for the CDR3 is TGCAGCGTTGAATTTGGGGGAGCGGGGGAGCAGTTCTTC. V usage is TRBV29-1 and J usage is TRBJ2-1, with TRBD2 matching over 7 bases. This CDR3 is 13 amino acids long. Germline V lookup: CDR1 SQVTM, CDR2 ANQGSEA. After removal of 2 bases from V and 10 bases from J, the junction contained 8 bases not matched to a gene.

This clone has just one count. The chain has TRBV6-6 and TRBJ1-5, with D perhaps TRBD1 (6 bases). V was trimmed by 7 bases and J by 5 bases, leaving 15 bases between them. In germline, CDR1 is MNHNY, CDR2 SVGAGI (reference sequence). This CDR3 comprises 14 residues. The DNA of the CDR3 is TGTGCCAGCATCCGAGGGGGGCCGGATCAGCCCCAGCATTTT. It codes for CASIRGGPDQPQHF.

This chain uses TRBV19 with TRBJ1-2, with 10 bases lining up with TRBD1. J was trimmed by 6 bases and V by 4 bases; bases with no gene match: 5. The germline V gene encodes CDR1 LNHDA and CDR2 SQIVND (reference sequence). The CDR3 is 14 amino acids. The CDR3 is CASSRRQGANGYTF. The CDR3 DNA reads as TGTGCCAGTAGTAGACGACAGGGGGCGAATGGCTACACCTTC. Supplemented by reference TRBV19 and TRBJ1-2, the full variable domain reads DGGITQSPKYLFRKEGQNVTLSCEQNLNHDAMYWYRQDPGQGLRLIYYSQIVNDFQKGDIAEGYSVSREKKESFPLTVTSAQKNPTAFYLCASSRRQGANGYTFGSGTRLTVV.

The CDR3 is CASSRDYQGYEQYF. The CDR3, as DNA: TGTGCCAGCAGCCGAGACTACCAGGGGTACGAGCAGTACTTC. The V gene is TRBV6-5, the J gene TRBJ2-7; TRBD1 might be the D (6 bases). The CDR3 contains 14 residues. V lost 6 bases and J lost 4, with 16 bases in between. Germline CDR1 is MNHEY and CDR2 is SVGAGI.

J is TRBJ1-6 and V is TRBV27; D is ambiguous. The CDR3 contains 13 residues. Trimming left V 6 bases short and J 6 bases short, with 9 bases between. CDR1 and CDR2 from the germline V gene are MNHEY and SMNVEV (reference sequence). In DNA form, the CDR3 reads TGTGCCAGCAGGCCTTCACTTAATTCACCCCTCCACTTT. Its translation: CASRPSLNSPLHF.

The rearrangement links TRBV7-2 to TRBJ2-7; possibly TRBD1 for D (6 bases). Trimming stripped 1 base from V and 4 bases from J, with 14 bases between. Germline V gene sequence: CDR1 SGHTA, CDR2 FQGNSA. The length of the CDR3 is 15 residues. The chain's CDR3 is CASSLGPGQNYEQYF. Written as DNA, the CDR3 is TGTGCCAGCAGCTTAGGGCCGGGACAAAATTACGAGCAGTACTTC.

J is TRBJ2-7 and V is TRBV5-6; D perhaps matches TRBD2 (5 bases). Trimming took off 4 bases at V and 1 base at J, with 18 bases between the two ends. Germline CDR1 SGHDT, CDR2 YYEEEE. The CDR3 is made up of 16 amino acids. Written as DNA, the CDR3 is TGTGCCAGCAGCCCCGAAGTGGGATCGGGATCCTACGAGCAGTACTTC. It specifies CASSPEVGSGSYEQYF.

The chain links TRBV4-3 to TRBJ2-2; tentatively, D is TRBD2 (5 bases). The CDR3 totals 15 residues. The V gene lost 8 bases and the J gene lost 2 bases, with 15 bases spanning the gap. The germline V gene has CDR1 LGHNA and CDR2 YSLEER. The CDR3, as DNA: TGCGCCAGCGGAGGAAGGGCGTTTAACACCGGGGAGCTGTTTTTT. This sequence encodes CASGGRAFNTGELFF.

This clone was seen just once. The V call is TRBV7-2, the J call TRBJ1-5; no definite D call. The CDR3 has 16 amino acids. V was clipped by 0 bases and J by 0 bases, with 9 bases between them. CDR1 is SGHTA, CDR2 FQGNSA, per germline. CDR3 nucleotide sequence: TGTGCCAGCAGCTTAGCTGGACGGGATAGCAATCAGCCCCAGCATTTT. Translating gives CASSLAGRDSNQPQHF.

This clone has a handful of counts. V gene TRBV20-1 combines with J gene TRBJ1-1; maybe TRBD1 (5 bases). Germline V lookup: CDR1 DFQATT, CDR2 SNEGSKA (reference sequence). CDR3 length equals 11 residues. Deletions cut 5 bases from V and 3 bases from J, with 7 bases between. The CDR3 loop reads CSAPGDTEAFF. CDR3 DNA: TGCAGTGCTCCGGGGGACACTGAAGCTTTCTTT.

The chain recombines TRBV27 with TRBJ2-3; TRBD1 matches at 7 bases. CDR3 length: 15 residues. The ends lost 5 bases at V and 6 bases at J; junction bases unmatched: 11. CDR1 and CDR2 from the germline V gene are MNHEY and SMNVEV (reference sequence). CDR3 DNA sequence: TGTGCCAGCAGTCCCGAGACAGGGTACCCGGATACGCAGTATTTT. Its protein product is CASSPETGYPDTQYF.

The J gene is TRBJ1-2, the V gene TRBV19; D may be TRBD1 (6 bases). Trimming left V 5 bases short and J 0 bases short, with 13 bases between. The CDR3 runs 15 residues. Germline loops: CDR1 LNHDA, CDR2 SQIVND (reference sequence). The CDR3 is CASSLRDNPNYGYTF. CDR3 in DNA: TGTGCCAGTAGTCTACGGGACAACCCTAACTATGGCTACACCTTC.

This clone is a singleton in its sample. The chain is built from TRBV5-1 and TRBJ1-4, with no clear D. V was cut by 0 bases and J by 8 bases, with 11 bases left in between. CDR1 SGHRS and CDR2 YFSETQ come from the germline V gene. The CDR3 covers 14 residues. This CDR3 is CASSLVATGEKLFF. For the CDR3, the DNA is TGCGCCAGCAGCTTGGTGGCGACTGGGGAAAAACTGTTTTTT.